A single sample gave rise to the 9 T cell receptor beta chains below, sequenced in a study of blood T cell repertoires in COVID-19. Repertoires were generated with immunoSEQ multiplex PCR, while TCRdb's copy carries only in-frame clones and drops some. In the table there are roughly 250,000 clones, just over 90% of which are singletons. Source material: PBMCs or T cells enriched from blood (not recorded which). Receptor source: a middle-aged woman with acute COVID-19.

The V call is TRBV11-2, the J call TRBJ2-3, with D tentatively TRBD1 (6 bases). CDR1 SGHAT and CDR2 FQNNGV come from the germline V gene. V gave up 5 bases and J gave up 4 bases, with 13 bases separating them. The CDR3 sequence is 14 residues long. In DNA, the CDR3 is TGTGCCAGCAGCCCGGGACATAATCCAGATACGCAGTATTTT. This encodes CASSPGHNPDTQYF.

This clone has only one observation. The chain couples TRBV7-3 to TRBJ2-7; 10 nucleotides match TRBD1. This CDR3 region has 16 residues. J gave up 4 bases and V 0 bases, and 6 bases lay outside the gene matches. CDR1 is SGHTA, CDR2 FQGTGA, per germline. The CDR3 bases are TGTGCCAGCAGCTTAACTGGGACAGGGGTTGGGTACGAGCAGTACTTC. It yields the protein CASSLTGTGVGYEQYF.

The chain carries TRBV29-1 and TRBJ1-1; D gene uncertain. CDR1 and CDR2 (germline): SQVTM, ANQGSEA. Trimming cost V 3 bases and J 5 bases, with 7 bases left between them. The CDR3 extends over 11 amino acids. This CDR3 is CSVERRTEAFF. DNA of the CDR3: TGCAGCGTTGAGAGGAGGACTGAAGCTTTCTTT. The entire variable domain, with the rest obtained from reference TRBV29-1 and TRBJ1-1, is as follows: SAVISQKPSRDICQRGTSLTIQCQVDSQVTMMFWYRQQPGQSLTLIATANQGSEATYESGFVIDKFPISRPNLTFSTLTVSNMSPEDSSIYLCSVERRTEAFFGQGTRLTVV.

CDR3 sequence (DNA): TGTGCCAGTAGGAACCGGGACAGGGATAATTCACCCCTCCACTTT. It codes for CASRNRDRDNSPLHF. V is TRBV19 and J is TRBJ1-6; TRBD1 matches 9 bases. After removal of 6 bases from V and 5 bases from J, the junction contained 5 bases not matched to a gene. This CDR3 has 15 amino acids. Germline V lookup: CDR1 LNHDA, CDR2 SQIVND (reference sequence).

This chain connects TRBV7-9 to TRBJ2-7, with TRBD2 as a possible D gene (5 bases). Germline-derived CDR1 and CDR2 are SEHNR and FQNEAQ (reference sequence). With 3 bases removed from V and 2 bases from J, the gap between germline ends came to 11 bases. The CDR3 extends over 14 amino acids. CDR3 nucleotides: TGTGCCAGCAGCTTTTCAGCGGAGCCCTACGAGCAGTACTTC. This sequence encodes CASSFSAEPYEQYF.

This rearrangement joins TRBV30 to TRBJ1-4; possibly TRBD1 for D (5 bases). CDR1 and CDR2 from the germline V gene are GTSNPN and SVGIG (reference sequence). V was clipped by 4 bases and J by 4 bases, with 13 bases between them. This CDR3 is built from 14 residues. The CDR3 here is CAWNSGYINEKLFF. CDR3 coding DNA: TGTGCCTGGAATTCAGGGTATATTAATGAAAAACTGTTTTTT. The full variable domain, its missing parts supplied by reference TRBV30 and TRBJ1-4, is SQTIHQWPATLVQPVGSPLSLECTVEGTSNPNLYWYRQAAGRGLQLLFYSVGIGQISSEVPQNLSASRPQDRQFILSSKKLLLSDSGFYLCAWNSGYINEKLFFGSGTQLSVL.

J is TRBJ2-1 and V is TRBV5-4; the D gene is possibly TRBD2 (7 bases). CDR3 length equals 15 residues. V gave up 0 bases and J gave up 3 bases, with 10 bases separating them. Per germline, CDR1 SGHNT and CDR2 YYREEE (reference sequence). CDR3 protein: CASSLGGGDYNEQFF. The CDR3 DNA reads TGTGCCAGCAGCTTGGGAGGGGGGGACTACAATGAGCAGTTCTTC.

This chain links TRBV5-1 with TRBJ2-2; perhaps TRBD1 as D (6 bases). The CDR3 extends over 18 amino acids. CDR1 is SGHRS, CDR2 YFSETQ, per germline. V was shortened by 1 base and J by 5 bases, with 21 bases between the two germline ends. CDR3 residues: CASSLFASSQGSTGELFF. The CDR3 nucleotides are TGCGCCAGCAGCTTGTTTGCGAGTTCGCAGGGGAGTACCGGGGAGCTGTTTTTT.

The rearrangement joins TRBV4-1 to TRBJ1-4; the D is unclear. The germline V gene has CDR1 MGHRA and CDR2 YSYEKL. The V gene lost 4 bases and the J gene lost 2 bases, with 14 bases spanning the gap. This CDR3 spans 16 amino acids. CDR3 DNA sequence: TGCGCCAGCAGCCCGCGGGTGAGAATGACTAATGAAAAACTGTTTTTT. This encodes CASSPRVRMTNEKLFF.